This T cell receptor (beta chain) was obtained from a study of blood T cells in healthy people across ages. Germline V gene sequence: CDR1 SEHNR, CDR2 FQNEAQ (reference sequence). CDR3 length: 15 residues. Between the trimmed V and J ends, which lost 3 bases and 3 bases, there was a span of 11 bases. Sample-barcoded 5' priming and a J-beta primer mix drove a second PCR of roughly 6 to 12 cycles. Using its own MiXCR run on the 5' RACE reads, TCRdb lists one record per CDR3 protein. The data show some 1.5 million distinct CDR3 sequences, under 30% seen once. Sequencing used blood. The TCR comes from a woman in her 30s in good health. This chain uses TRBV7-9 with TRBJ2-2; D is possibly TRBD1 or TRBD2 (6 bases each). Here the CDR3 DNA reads TGTGCCAGCAGCTTTGGGGGGCCCGACACCGGGGAGCTGTTTTTT. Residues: CASSFGGPDTGELFF.